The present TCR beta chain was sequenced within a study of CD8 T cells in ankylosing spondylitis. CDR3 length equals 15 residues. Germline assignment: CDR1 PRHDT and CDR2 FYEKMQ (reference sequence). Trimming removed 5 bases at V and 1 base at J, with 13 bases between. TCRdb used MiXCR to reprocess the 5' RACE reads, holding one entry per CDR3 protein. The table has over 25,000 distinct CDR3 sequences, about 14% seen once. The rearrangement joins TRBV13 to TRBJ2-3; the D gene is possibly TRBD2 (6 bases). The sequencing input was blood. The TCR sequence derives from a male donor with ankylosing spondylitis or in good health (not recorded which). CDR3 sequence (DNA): TGTGCCAGCAGCCCTCGGGAGTTCGGCACAGATACGCAGTATTTT. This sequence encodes CASSPREFGTDTQYF. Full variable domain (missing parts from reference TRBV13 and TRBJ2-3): AAGVIQSPRHLIKEKRETATLKCYPIPRHDTVYWYQQGPGQDPQFLISFYEKMQSDKGSIPDRFSAQQFSDYHSELNMSSLELGDSALYFCASSPREFGTDTQYFGPGTRLTVL.